This is a list of T cell receptor beta chains from one sample in a study of cytomegalovirus exposure and HLA in healthy donors. TCRdb's copy holds only in-frame clones and misses some; the assay was immunoSEQ multiplex PCR. Its table lists 140,000 to 150,000 clones. The source material was PBMCs. Receptors were obtained from a male donor in good health and CMV-seronegative. CDR3s include the opening cysteine and the closing phenylalanine or tryptophan. The order of the fields is D gene, J gene, V gene, CDR3 protein, CDR3 DNA. D genes are given only for firm matches.

>TRBD1|TRBJ1-5|TRBV6-1
CASSGTGPPITPQHF
TGTGCCAGCAGTGGGACAGGGCCCCCGATTACGCCCCAGCATTTT
>-|TRBJ2-7|TRBV7-9
CASSLAVTGTWPLYEQYF
TGTGCCAGCAGCTTGGCCGTAACCGGGACTTGGCCCCTCTACGAGCAGTACTTC
>-|TRBJ1-4|TRBV5-1
CASSLLATNEKLFF
TGCGCCAGCAGCTTGTTAGCAACTAATGAAAAACTGTTTTTT
>-|TRBJ2-5|TRBV7-2
CASSLDGSKETQYF
TGTGCCAGCAGCTTAGATGGCTCCAAAGAGACCCAGTACTTC
>-|TRBJ1-5|TRBV11-2
CASSLTSGLGQPQHF
TGTGCCAGCAGCCTTACCTCAGGGTTGGGTCAGCCCCAGCATTTT
>-|TRBJ1-1|TRBV5-1
CASSLATTGTEAFF
TGCGCCAGCAGCTTGGCCACGACAGGAACTGAAGCTTTCTTT
>TRBD1|TRBJ1-2|TRBV2
CASSDPRDRMNYGYTF
TGTGCCAGCAGTGACCCTCGGGACAGGATGAACTATGGCTACACCTTC
>TRBD2|TRBJ2-1|TRBV7-8
CASLPGGNEQFF
TGTGCCAGCCTGCCGGGAGGGAATGAGCAGTTCTTC
>-|TRBJ2-7|TRBV18
CASSPALNYEQYF
TGTGCCAGCTCACCAGCACTAAACTACGAGCAGTACTTC
>TRBD1|TRBJ2-7|TRBV19
CASSDRVGYEQYF
TGTGCCAGTAGTGACAGGGTGGGCTACGAGCAGTACTTC
>-|TRBJ2-6|TRBV30
CAWRSSGANVLTF
TGTGCCTGGAGGAGTTCTGGGGCCAACGTCCTGACTTTC
>TRBD2|TRBJ2-1|TRBV7-9
CASSPWGEGGGMDEQFF
TGTGCCAGCAGCCCTTGGGGCGAGGGCGGGGGTATGGATGAGCAGTTCTTC
>TRBD2|TRBJ2-2|TRBV9
CASSPRGGTGELFF
TGTGCCAGCAGCCCACGGGGGGGGACCGGGGAGCTGTTTTTT
>TRBD1|TRBJ2-5|TRBV28
CASSSPGQVGETQYF
TGTGCCAGCAGTTCACCGGGACAGGTGGGGGAGACCCAGTACTTC
>-|TRBJ1-5|TRBV9
CASSASGVDQPQHF
TGTGCCAGCAGCGCTTCGGGGGTGGATCAGCCCCAGCATTTT
>-|TRBJ2-5|TRBV28
CASSRLGGQETQYF
TGTGCCAGCAGTAGGTTGGGGGGGCAGGAGACCCAGTACTTC
>TRBD1|TRBJ2-2|TRBV28
CASRRTGGTTGELFF
TGTGCCAGCAGAAGAACAGGGGGTACGACCGGGGAGCTGTTTTTT
>TRBD1|TRBJ2-1|TRBV9
CASSVAGTGINEQFF
TGTGCCAGCAGCGTAGCCGGGACAGGAATCAATGAGCAGTTCTTC
>TRBD2|TRBJ2-3|TRBV19
CASIPREGDTQYF
TGTGCCAGTATTCCTAGGGAGGGAGATACGCAGTATTTT
>TRBD2|TRBJ2-1|TRBV7-6
CASSAGTSGANYHNEQFF
TGTGCCAGCAGCGCCGGGACTAGCGGGGCCAATTATCACAATGAGCAGTTCTTC
>-|TRBJ2-1|TRBV29-1
CSVEGTALGQFF
TGCAGCGTTGAAGGAACAGCTCTGGGGCAGTTCTTC
>TRBD2|TRBJ2-7|TRBV29-1
CSVISGSFYEQYF
TGCAGCGTTATTAGCGGGAGCTTCTACGAGCAGTACTTC
>TRBD2|TRBJ2-7|TRBV30
CAWSFTRGGGSGARYEQYF
TGTGCCTGGAGTTTTACCCGCGGGGGGGGTAGCGGGGCCCGATACGAGCAGTACTTC
>TRBD2|TRBJ2-2|TRBV30
CAWSSGGGTGELFF
TGTGCCTGGAGCTCGGGGGGGGGCACCGGGGAGCTGTTTTTT
>-|TRBJ2-5|TRBV7-8
CASSEYRLQETQYF
TGTGCCAGCAGCGAATACAGGCTACAAGAGACCCAGTACTTC
>TRBD1|TRBJ1-2|TRBV6-1
CASSGDRAWGDYGYTF
TGTGCCAGCAGTGGCGACAGGGCCTGGGGGGACTATGGCTACACCTTC
>TRBD1|TRBJ1-5|TRBV19
CASSIGDRAYNQPQHF
TGTGCCAGTAGTATTGGAGACAGGGCCTACAATCAGCCCCAGCATTTT
>TRBD1|TRBJ1-6|TRBV5-1
CASTTGSVGNSPLHF
TGCGCCAGCACGACAGGGTCCGTGGGAAATTCACCCCTCCACTTT
>-|TRBJ1-2|TRBV9
CASSGQEGIYGYTF
TGTGCCAGCAGCGGACAGGAAGGGATCTATGGCTACACCTTC
>TRBD1|TRBJ1-2|TRBV30
CAWNPGGYGYTF
TGTGCCTGGAATCCAGGGGGCTATGGCTACACCTTC
>-|TRBJ2-7|TRBV27
CASSNSGYYEQYF
TGTGCCAGCAGCAACAGCGGTTACTACGAGCAGTACTTC
>-|TRBJ1-1|TRBV6-1
CASSVAHTEAFF
TGTGCCAGCAGTGTGGCTCACACTGAAGCTTTCTTT
>-|TRBJ1-3|TRBV18
CASKTGAQGTIYF
TGTGCCAGCAAAACCGGGGCCCAGGGGACCATATATTTT
>TRBD1|TRBJ1-2|TRBV9
CASSVTPDTQGVNGYTF
TGTGCCAGCAGCGTAACCCCCGACACTCAGGGGGTGAATGGCTACACCTTC
>TRBD1|TRBJ2-3|TRBV15
CATSRDFTGQGVTDTQYF
TGTGCCACCAGCAGAGATTTTACGGGACAGGGCGTTACAGATACGCAGTATTTT
>-|TRBJ2-7|TRBV4-1
CASSQERTSGLYEQYF
TGCGCCAGCAGCCAAGAGAGGACATCAGGCCTCTACGAGCAGTACTTC
>TRBD2|TRBJ2-1|TRBV14
CASSQRRSGGEQFF
TGTGCCAGCAGCCAACGGCGGAGCGGGGGCGAGCAGTTCTTC